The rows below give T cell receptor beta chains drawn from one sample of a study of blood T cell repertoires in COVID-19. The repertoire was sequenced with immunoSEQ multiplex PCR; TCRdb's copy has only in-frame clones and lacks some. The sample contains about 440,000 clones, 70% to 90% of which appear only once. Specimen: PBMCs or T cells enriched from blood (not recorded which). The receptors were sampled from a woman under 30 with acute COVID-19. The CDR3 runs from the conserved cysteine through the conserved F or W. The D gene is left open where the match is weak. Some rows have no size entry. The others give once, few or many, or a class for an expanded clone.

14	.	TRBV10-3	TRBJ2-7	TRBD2	TGTGCCATCAGTCAGCGGGGGGACACCTACGAGCAGTACTTC	CAISQRGDTYEQYF
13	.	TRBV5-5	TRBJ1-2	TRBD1	TGTGCCAGCAGCTTGGCCGAGACAGGGATTTTAGAGTTC	CASSLAETGILEF
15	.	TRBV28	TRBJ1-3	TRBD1	TGTGCCAGCAGTTCCGGGACAGGGAGCGGAAACACCATATATTTT	CASSSGTGSGNTIYF
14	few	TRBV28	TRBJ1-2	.	TGTGCCAGCAGTTTTAGGGAGATGAACTATGGCTACACCTTC	CASSFREMNYGYTF
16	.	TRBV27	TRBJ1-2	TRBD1	TGTGCCAGCAGTTTAAGGACAGGGGCCGAAAACTATGGCTACACCTTC	CASSLRTGAENYGYTF
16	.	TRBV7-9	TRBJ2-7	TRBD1	TGTGCCAGCAGCCCCCTCCAGGGACAGCCACCCTATCGGCAGTACTTC	CASSPLQGQPPYRQYF
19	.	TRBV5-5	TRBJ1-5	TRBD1	TGTGCCAGCAGCTTAGGGGACAGGGGCGGTTACGATAGCAATCAGCCCCAGCATTTT	CASSLGDRGGYDSNQPQHF
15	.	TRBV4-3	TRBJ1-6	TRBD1	TGCGCCAGCAGCCTAAATACAGGGGGGGATTCACCCCTCCACTTT	CASSLNTGGDSPLHF
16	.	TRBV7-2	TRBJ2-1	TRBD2	TGTGCCAGCAGCTTATCTGGCGGGAGAGGTAACAATGAGCAGTTCTTC	CASSLSGGRGNNEQFF
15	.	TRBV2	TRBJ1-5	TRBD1	TGTGCCAGCAGGGGGACAGGAATAAGCAATCAGCCCCAGCATTTT	CASRGTGISNQPQHF
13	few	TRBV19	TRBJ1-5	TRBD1	TGTGCCACCCGGGACAGGGGAGGGCAGCCCCAGCATTTT	CATRDRGGQPQHF
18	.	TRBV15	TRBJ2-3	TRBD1	TGTGCCACCAGCAGAGAGGTTTATGGCAGGGGGAGCACAGATACGCAGTATTTT	CATSREVYGRGSTDTQYF
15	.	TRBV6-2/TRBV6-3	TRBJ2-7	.	TGTGCCAGCAGTACCCTCGCTAGAGTCCCCTACGAGCAGTACTTC	CASSTLARVPYEQYF
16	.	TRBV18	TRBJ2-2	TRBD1	TGTGCCAGCTCGGACAGGGGTCTATCGAACACCGGGGAGCTGTTTTTT	CASSDRGLSNTGELFF
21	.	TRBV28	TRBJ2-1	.	TGTGCCAGCAGTTTAGGTGGAGGCAGGGGTTCAATGTTATCCTCCTACAATGAGCAGTTCTTC	CASSLGGGRGSMLSSYNEQFF
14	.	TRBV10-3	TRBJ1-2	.	TGTGCCATCAGCTTCGGGTCGCCCCCCAATGGCTACACCTTC	CAISFGSPPNGYTF
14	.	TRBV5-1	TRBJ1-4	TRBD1	TGCGCCAGCGGACAGGGAGGCTGGAATGAAAAACTGTTTTTT	CASGQGGWNEKLFF
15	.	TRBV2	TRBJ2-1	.	TGTGCCGGAACGGGGGACGTGAGCTCCTACAATGAGCAGTTCTTC	CAGTGDVSSYNEQFF
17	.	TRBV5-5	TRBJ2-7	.	TGTGCCAGCACCCGGTCAGTAGGGGGGGTTGGGGCCTACGAGCAGTACTTC	CASTRSVGGVGAYEQYF
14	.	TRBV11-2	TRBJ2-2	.	TGTGCCAGCAGCTTAGATCCGGACACCGGGGAGCTGTTTTTT	CASSLDPDTGELFF
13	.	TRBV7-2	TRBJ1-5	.	TGTGCCAGCAGCTCACAGGGTACTCAGCCCCAGCATTTT	CASSSQGTQPQHF
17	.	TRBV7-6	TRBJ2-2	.	TGTGCCAGCAGCTTAGGTCCTCCGGGACACTCGACCGGGGAGCTGTTTTTT	CASSLGPPGHSTGELFF
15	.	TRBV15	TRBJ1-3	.	TGTGCCACCAGCAGAGATAGGGGGACTGGAAACACCATATATTTT	CATSRDRGTGNTIYF
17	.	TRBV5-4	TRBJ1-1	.	TGTGCCAGCAGCCCCTACAGGATGTCAAAGGGTAACACTGAAGCTTTCTTT	CASSPYRMSKGNTEAFF
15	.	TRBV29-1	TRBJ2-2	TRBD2	TGCAGCGTGATACCTAGCGGGGCATACACCGGGGAGCTGTTTTTT	CSVIPSGAYTGELFF
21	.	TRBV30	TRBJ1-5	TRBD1	TGTGCCTGGAGTCCCGGGACAGGGAGCCGTACGAAAAGATATAGCAATCAGCCCCAGCATTTT	CAWSPGTGSRTKRYSNQPQHF
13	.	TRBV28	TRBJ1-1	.	TGTGCCAGCAGTGGCAGGTTGAACACTGAAGCTTTCTTT	CASSGRLNTEAFF
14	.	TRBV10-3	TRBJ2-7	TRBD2	TGTGCCATCAGTGTCAGCGGGAGTTCGTTCGAGCAGTACTTC	CAISVSGSSFEQYF
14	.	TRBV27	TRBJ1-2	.	TGTGCCAGCAGTTTATGGGGCGTCGGCTATGGCTACACCTTC	CASSLWGVGYGYTF
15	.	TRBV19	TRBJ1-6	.	TGTGCCAGCCAGCCCCGGGATCAGCTCTTTTCACCCCTCCACTTT	CASQPRDQLFSPLHF
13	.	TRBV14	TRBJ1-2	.	TGTGCCAGCAGCCAAGATGCGGGTTGGGGCTACACCTTC	CASSQDAGWGYTF
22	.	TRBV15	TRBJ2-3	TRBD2	TGTGCCACCAGCAGGGCCCTGGGAGGGACTAGCGGGAGTGTAATGGATACAGATACGCAGTATTTT	CATSRALGGTSGSVMDTDTQYF
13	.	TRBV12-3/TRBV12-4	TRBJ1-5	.	TGTGCCAGCAGTTCAGATAGCAATCAGCCCCAGCATTTT	CASSSDSNQPQHF
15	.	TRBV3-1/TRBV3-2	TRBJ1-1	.	TGTGCCAGCAGCCAGACAGGCCATCCGAACACTGAAGCTTTCTTT	CASSQTGHPNTEAFF
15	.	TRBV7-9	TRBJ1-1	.	TGTGCCAGCAGCCACCCGAGTCTCATGAACACTGAAGCTTTCTTT	CASSHPSLMNTEAFF
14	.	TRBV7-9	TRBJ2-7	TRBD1	TGTGCCAGCAGTCCGGGACAGGGGTCAGACGAGCAGTACTTC	CASSPGQGSDEQYF
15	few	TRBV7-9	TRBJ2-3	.	TGTGCCAGCAGCCCCAGGGGCGAGTTCTCAGATACGCAGTATTTT	CASSPRGEFSDTQYF
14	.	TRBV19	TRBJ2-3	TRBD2	TGTGCCAGTAGTATAGAGCTAGCGGCAGATACGCAGTATTTT	CASSIELAADTQYF
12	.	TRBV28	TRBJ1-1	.	TGTGCCACCGTGGAACAGGGCGGTAAAGCTTTCTTT	CATVEQGGKAFF
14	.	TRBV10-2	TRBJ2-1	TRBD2	TGCGCCAGCACCGAAGGACTAGATTACAATGAGCAGTTCTTC	CASTEGLDYNEQFF
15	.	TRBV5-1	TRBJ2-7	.	TGCGCCAGCAGCCCGCAGGCGGGCGGGACCTACGAGCAGTACTTC	CASSPQAGGTYEQYF
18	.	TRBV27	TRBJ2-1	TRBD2	TGTGCCAGCAGCCCGGGACTAGCGGGAGCGAGAGCCTACAATGAGCAGTTCTTC	CASSPGLAGARAYNEQFF
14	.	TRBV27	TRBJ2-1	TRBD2	TGTGCCAGCGGAAAAGGACTAGCGGCAAATGAGCAGTTCTTC	CASGKGLAANEQFF
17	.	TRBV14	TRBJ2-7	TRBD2	TGTGCCAGCAGCCAAGGACCGTGGACTAGCGTAGCCTACGAGCAGTACTTC	CASSQGPWTSVAYEQYF
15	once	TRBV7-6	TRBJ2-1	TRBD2	TGTGCCAGCAGTTTTCGGGGGGGTTCCTACAATGAGCAGTTCTTC	CASSFRGGSYNEQFF
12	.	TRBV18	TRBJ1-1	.	TGTGCCAGCTCACCCTCAGAGAGGGAAGCTTTCTTT	CASSPSEREAFF
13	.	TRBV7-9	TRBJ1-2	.	TGTGCCAGCAGCGAGTTTCCCAATTATGGCTACACCTTC	CASSEFPNYGYTF
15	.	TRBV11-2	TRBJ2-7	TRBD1	TGTGCCAGCAGCATTGCCGGGACAGGGTTCTACGAGCAGTACTTC	CASSIAGTGFYEQYF